Following are 6 T cell receptor beta chains from one sample sequenced in a study of a mutant IDH1 vaccine in newly diagnosed glioma. Their antigens remain unidentified. TCRdb keeps only in-frame clones here, not all; method: immunoSEQ multiplex PCR. This sample has under 95,000 clones, with around nine tenths found just once. Time point in this sample: week 5, during vaccination. Vaccine doses each comprised 300 ug of mutant IDH1 20-mer peptide, with topical imiquimod. The sequences come from PBMCs, collected from a glioma patient whose treatment included an IDH1 peptide vaccine. These TCRs come from a woman aged 45-59 years with glioma.

The chain employs TRBV7-2 and TRBJ2-2; TRBD1 matches at 8 bases. CDR1 is SGHTA, CDR2 FQGNSA, per germline. The CDR3 spans 14 residues. Trimming at V came to 2 bases and at J to 5 bases, leaving 1 base not matched to a gene. CDR3 nucleotides: TGTGCCAGCAGCTTACAGGGGGCAACCGGGGAGCTGTTTTTT. Translation: CASSLQGATGELFF.

The chain joins TRBV11-3 to TRBJ2-3, with a weak D call TRBD2 (5 bases). Trimming left V 9 bases short and J 4 bases short, with 11 bases between. Germline V gene data show CDR1 as SGHNT and CDR2 as YENEEA. This CDR3 region has 12 residues. The CDR3 sequence is CASGPGSDTQYF. The CDR3 nucleotides are TGTGCCAGTGGACCGGGGTCAGATACGCAGTATTTT. The entire variable domain, with the rest obtained from reference TRBV11-3 and TRBJ2-3, is as follows: EAGVVQSPRYKIIEKKQPVAFWCNPISGHNTLYWYLQNLGQGPELLIRYENEEAVDDSQLPKDRFSAERLKGVDSTLKIQPAELGDSAVYLCASGPGSDTQYFGPGTRLTVL.

The chain carries TRBV5-1 and TRBJ2-1; D not certain. This CDR3 has 18 amino acids. Trimming stripped 1 base from V and 0 bases from J, with 17 bases between. Germline-derived CDR1 and CDR2 are SGHRS and YFSETQ. CDR3 in DNA: TGCGCCAGCAGCTTGCCCCGCTTTTGGCGGAGCTCCTACAATGAGCAGTTCTTC. Its translation is CASSLPRFWRSSYNEQFF.

V gene TRBV10-3 combines with J gene TRBJ2-1, with 8 bases lining up with TRBD2. V was clipped by 8 bases and J by 10 bases; unmatched bases: 13. CDR1 is ENHRY and CDR2 is SYGVKD in the germline V gene. The length of the CDR3 is 14 residues. CDR3 protein: CAIGGLGGGNEQFF. The CDR3 bases are TGTGCCATCGGGGGACTAGGGGGAGGGAACGAGCAGTTCTTC.

The rearrangement joins TRBV5-1 to TRBJ1-6; 12 nucleotides agree with TRBD1. Trimming cost V 0 bases and J 5 bases; bases outside gene matches: 6. The germline V gene has CDR1 SGHRS and CDR2 YFSETQ. This CDR3 comprises 18 residues. For the CDR3, the DNA is TGCGCCAGCAGCTTGGCCGGGACAGGGGGCGACCATAATTCACCCCTCCACTTT. This translates into CASSLAGTGGDHNSPLHF.

The J gene is TRBJ2-7, the V gene TRBV18; a weak D match, TRBD2 (6 bases). CDR3 length: 13 amino acids. The ends were cut back, 2 bases at V and 2 bases at J, with 7 bases in the middle. Germline V gives CDR1 KGHSH, CDR2 LQKENI. DNA of the CDR3: TGTGCCAGCTCACCAGGAGGGACCTACGAGCAGTACTTC. Encoded protein: CASSPGGTYEQYF.